This TCR beta chain came from a study of blood T cell repertoires in COVID-19 (dated by TCRdb to about 2020). At the level of the whole study: Samples from collaborators originated in the United States, Italy and Spain and spanned both the acute and convalescent phases of COVID-19. The prospective study material was composed of cDNA or gDNA derived from T cells, B-cell-depleted T cells, or PBMCs. Subjects who had been exposed to COVID-19, were actively infected with it, or had recovered from it provided the deeply sampled blood TCRbeta repertoires that made up the dataset. The repertoires were made available in a free public database intended to serve as a resource for research on the immune response to SARS-CoV-2. The samples were drawn from the first 160 participants of the ongoing ImmuneRACE study and from 950 to 1,500 subjects provided by 6 global collaborators. Nearly every sample came with metadata listing a de-identified subject ID, COVID-19 status, age in years and sex. Where available, HLA class I and class II types were taken from metadata supplied by the sample provider and were not determined by assay-based typing.

The investigation overall reported the following: The quantity of clinical and demographic metadata differed by source and by participant and was supplied without curation.

In the prospective study, participants were roughly 18 to 89 years old, resided in about two dozen geographic areas of the United States, and were enrolled through a virtual design. In the prospective study, participants were assigned to cohorts based on the clinical history participants reported in a screening survey and a study questionnaire. Exposed participants were defined as having been in contact with someone with a PCR-confirmed or clinician-diagnosed COVID-19 case within 2 weeks of study entry. In the prospective study, mobile phlebotomists collected whole blood, serum and a nasopharyngeal or oropharyngeal swab from each participant. Prospective study participants could optionally give additional blood draws and questionnaires over an approximately 2-month period. Prospective study blood samples were shipped either frozen or at room temperature before DNA extraction. A remark on this clone: No antigen is known for it. No per-base quality is available; no much larger clone lies one base away.

The germline V end is reduced by 1 base and the J end by 2 bases; junction bases left unmatched: 4. The germline V gene specifies SGHRS as CDR1 and YFSETQ as CDR2. The CDR3 holds 15 amino acids from the cysteine to the phenylalanine. Only the CDR3 DNA is retained, 45 bases long and in frame from the first base. TCRbeta CDR3 regions were amplified from genomic DNA using the immunoSEQ Assay, a bias-controlled multiplex PCR. The paper's processing steps were these. The number of nucleated cells in each sample was estimated from the amplification of reference gene primers within the assay. Sequence reads were collapsed and filtered to measure the absolute abundance of every unique TCRbeta CDR3 rearrangement. Productive Simpson clonality was computed per sample as the square root of Simpson's diversity index over productive rearrangements. Not all clones reach the TCRdb copy of this immuneACCESS table, which keeps in-frame sequences only. Checked studies attribute under half of the gap to unresolved V genes and leave the rest unexplained. For V, J and clone size, that table is used; D and trimming come from the DNA. The sample table records 120,000 to 150,000 clones; 65% to 85% of these occur just once. Roughly 6.2% of the sample is taken by the ten largest.

The V gene is TRBV5-1 and the J gene is TRBJ2-3, with 7 junctional bases fitting TRBD2. What was sequenced was PBMCs or T cells enriched from blood (not recorded which). The clonotype was recovered from a woman in her forties or fifties who had been exposed to COVID-19. Here is the DNA: TGCGCCAGCAGCTTGCGGGAGGTCCTCACAGATACGCAGTATTTT. It translates to CASSLREVLTDTQYF.